Presented here are 27 T cell receptor beta chains from one specimen sequenced in a study of T cell responses to AZD1222 COVID-19 vaccine. Some clones are missing from TCRdb's copy, which holds only in-frame ones; the method was immunoSEQ multiplex PCR. The repertoire includes more than 150,000 clones, roughly 92% of them detected once, and around 9.3% sits in the top ten. The sample in question was peripheral blood, obtained on day 0 of AZD1222 vaccination. These TCRs come from an adult in good health.

As for this clone: One junction end does not reproduce the germline sequence, and a read error may be involved. The J gene is TRBJ1-2, the V gene TRBV6-1, with a weak D call TRBD1 (5 bases). This CDR3 region has 15 residues. CDR1 and CDR2 from the germline V gene are MNHNS and SASEGT. CDR3 amino acids: CVSEGLPQTNYGYTF. The CDR3, as DNA: TGTGTCAGCGAGGGACTCCCACAGACTAACTATGGCTACACCTTC.

This chain links TRBV27 with TRBJ2-1; weak D call: TRBD2 (5 bases). Trimming pared 6 bases from V and 0 bases from J, leaving 12 bases between. CDR3 length equals 15 residues. Germline CDR1 MNHEY, CDR2 SMNVEV (reference sequence). CDR3 protein: CASSPLGSSYNEQFF. In DNA, the CDR3 is TGTGCCAGCAGCCCACTAGGTAGCTCCTACAATGAGCAGTTCTTC.

J is TRBJ1-2 and V is TRBV5-1; D unclear. Trimming cost V 0 bases and J 0 bases, with 9 bases left between them. CDR3 length equals 15 residues. The germline V gene has CDR1 SGHRS and CDR2 YFSETQ. The CDR3 nucleotides read TGCGCCAGCAGCTTGGCGGCGGGAACTAACTATGGCTACACCTTC. It is translated as CASSLAAGTNYGYTF.

The chain uses TRBV6-2 or TRBV6-3 and TRBJ2-7; 9 bases match TRBD1. The V gene end was trimmed by 5 bases and the J gene end by 0 bases; junction bases not matched to a gene: 14. Germline V gene data show CDR1 as MNHEY and CDR2 as SVGEGT. CDR3 length equals 18 residues. In DNA form, the CDR3 reads TGTGCCAGCAGTAGACTCCCTTTTGACAGGGGGAGCTCCTACGAGCAGTACGTC. It codes for CASSRLPFDRGSSYEQYV.

The chain combines TRBV6-5 with TRBJ1-2; 7 bases map to TRBD1. Germline CDR1 reads MNHEY; CDR2 reads SVGAGI. This CDR3 has 16 residues. V lost 2 bases and J lost 6; bases outside the gene matches: 12. The CDR3 nucleotides read TGTGCCAGCAGTTACAGTGGGACAGCGGTGGAGAATGGCTACACCTTC. It is translated as CASSYSGTAVENGYTF.

The chain recombines TRBV29-1 with TRBJ1-2; a weak D match, TRBD1 (6 bases). Germline assignment: CDR1 SQVTM and CDR2 ANQGSEA. V lost 6 bases, J lost 2 bases, and 10 bases lay in between. The CDR3 runs 12 residues. CDR3 sequence: CSVKDSNYGYTF. CDR3 sequence (DNA): TGCAGCGTGAAGGACAGCAACTATGGCTACACCTTC.

The chain is built from TRBV28 and TRBJ2-2; D remains unclear. V was clipped by 4 bases and J by 5 bases, with 14 bases between them. The germline gives CDR1 MDHEN, CDR2 SYDVKM. CDR3 length equals 15 residues. CDR3 in DNA: TGTGCCAGCAGTTCACCCGGGTCTAAGACCGGGGAGCTGTTTTTT. Translating gives CASSSPGSKTGELFF.

V is TRBV30 and J is TRBJ1-3; D remains unclear. Per germline, CDR1 GTSNPN and CDR2 SVGIG (reference sequence). The CDR3 consists of 12 residues. With 5 bases removed from V and 4 bases from J, the gap between germline ends came to 9 bases. CDR3 residues: CAWAIPGNTIYF. The CDR3, as DNA: TGTGCCTGGGCCATTCCGGGAAACACCATATATTTT.

The rearrangement uses TRBV6-5 and TRBJ1-6, with 7 bases fitting TRBD1. Germline V gene lookup returns CDR1 MNHEY and CDR2 SVGAGI. Trimming cost V 9 bases and J 2 bases; bases outside gene matches: 7. The CDR3 length is 15 residues. CDR3 protein: CASLTGDTYNSPLHF. CDR3 in DNA: TGTGCCAGTTTAACAGGGGACACCTATAATTCACCCCTCCACTTT.

The chain has TRBV27 and TRBJ2-1; 10 bases fit TRBD2. The V segment lost 0 bases and the J segment 9 bases; nucleotides outside the gene matches: 14. The CDR3 extends over 18 amino acids. The germline CDR1 and CDR2 sequences are MNHEY and SMNVEV (reference sequence). The CDR3, as DNA: TGTGCCAGCAGTTTATCGAACCGGTTTGTAGCGGGAGGAGGTGAGCAGTTCTTC. Encoded protein: CASSLSNRFVAGGGEQFF.

The chain combines TRBV6-6 with TRBJ1-5; D perhaps matches TRBD1 (5 bases). V lost 8 bases and J 2 bases, leaving 13 bases between the germline ends. CDR1 and CDR2 (germline): MNHNY, SVGAGI (reference sequence). The CDR3 contains 14 residues. CDR3: CASGLQAGNQPQHF. For the CDR3, the DNA is TGTGCCAGCGGGCTACAGGCGGGCAATCAGCCCCAGCATTTT.

J is TRBJ1-1 and V is TRBV14; no definite D call. Trimming pared 2 bases from V and 5 bases from J, leaving 15 bases between. The germline CDR1 and CDR2 sequences are SGHDN and FVKESK. There are 15 residues in the CDR3. Written as DNA, the CDR3 is TGTGCCAGCAGCCAAATGGGCGGGATAGGGACTGAAGCTTTCTTT. This encodes CASSQMGGIGTEAFF. The full variable domain, in which reference TRBV14 and TRBJ1-1 provide the parts outside the CDR3, is EAGVTQFPSHSVIEKGQTVTLRCDPISGHDNLYWYRRVMGKEIKFLLHFVKESKQDESGMPNNRFLAERTGGTYSTLKVQPAELEDSGVYFCASSQMGGIGTEAFFGQGTRLTVV.

The chain recombines TRBV5-1 with TRBJ1-2; D is uncertain. The germline CDR1 and CDR2 sequences are SGHRS and YFSETQ. Trimming removed 3 bases from V and 2 bases from J, with 14 bases in between. The CDR3 covers 15 residues. This CDR3 reads CASSWSASSNYGYTF. CDR3 sequence (DNA): TGCGCCAGCAGCTGGTCGGCGTCATCCAACTATGGCTACACCTTC.

The chain uses TRBV2 and TRBJ1-5; D is possibly TRBD1 (6 bases). V was shortened by 6 bases and J by 7 bases, with 13 bases between the two germline ends. CDR3 length: 13 residues. Looked up from germline, CDR1 is SNHLY and CDR2 is FYNNEI. CDR3 bases: TGTGCCAGCAGAAACAGGGTGGAACAGCCCCAGCATTTT. Amino acids: CASRNRVEQPQHF.

This chain joins TRBV5-1 and TRBJ1-1; no reliable D call. Germline assignment: CDR1 SGHRS and CDR2 YFSETQ. This CDR3 is built from 12 residues. The germline V and J ends were trimmed by 4 bases and 1 base, with 5 bases remaining between them. The CDR3 region is CASSAENTEAFF. The DNA for the CDR3 is TGCGCCAGCAGCGCGGAGAACACTGAAGCTTTCTTT.

The chain carries TRBV7-9 and TRBJ2-7; 12 bases fit TRBD2. The CDR3 spans 17 residues. The ends lost 5 bases at V and 7 bases at J; junction bases unmatched: 15. Germline assignment: CDR1 SEHNR and CDR2 FQNEAQ (reference sequence). Here the CDR3 DNA reads TGTGCCAGCAGCCTAACCTCCGGACTAGCGGGGCGTGGGGAGCAGTACGTC. Residues: CASSLTSGLAGRGEQYV.

The chain combines TRBV5-1 with TRBJ1-1; 7 bases map to TRBD1. J was trimmed by 3 bases and V by 1 base; bases with no gene match: 6. CDR3 size: 15 residues. Germline V gene lookup returns CDR1 SGHRS and CDR2 YFSETQ. DNA of the CDR3: TGCGCCAGCAGCTTGACTCCAGGGGGATACACTGAAGCTTTCTTT. Translated: CASSLTPGGYTEAFF. Full variable domain (rest looked up from reference TRBV5-1 and TRBJ1-1): KAGVTQTPRYLIKTRGQQVTLSCSPISGHRSVSWYQQTPGQGLQFLFEYFSETQRNKGNFPGRFSGRQFSNSRSEMNVSTLELGDSALYLCASSLTPGGYTEAFFGQGTRLTVV.

This clone was counted between two and nine times. The genes are TRBV5-1 and TRBJ1-4; D is perhaps TRBD1 (6 bases). Germline V gives CDR1 SGHRS, CDR2 YFSETQ. This CDR3 is built from 17 residues. Between the trimmed V and J ends, which lost 3 bases and 5 bases, there was a span of 20 bases. The CDR3, as DNA: TGCGCCAGCAGCTCCGGTCCGGGGGCGAGTGGAAATGAAAAACTGTTTTTT. It yields the protein CASSSGPGASGNEKLFF.

This chain connects TRBV27 to TRBJ1-2; a weak D match, TRBD1 (5 bases). V was pared by 5 bases and J by 7 bases, with 11 bases between. The CDR3 totals 12 residues. Germline V gene lookup returns CDR1 MNHEY and CDR2 SMNVEV (reference sequence). CDR3 bases: TGTGCCAGCAGTACCCGCGGGGCTGGCTACACCTTC. It codes for CASSTRGAGYTF.

V and J are TRBV28 and TRBJ2-2, with 10 positions matching TRBD1. Trimming cost V 6 bases and J 7 bases; bases outside gene matches: 8. The germline V gene has CDR1 MDHEN and CDR2 SYDVKM. The CDR3 extends over 15 amino acids. The CDR3 reads CASSTRQGAIGELFF. In DNA, the CDR3 is TGTGCCAGCAGCACCCGACAGGGGGCGATCGGGGAGCTGTTTTTT.

The chain is built from TRBV6-2 or TRBV6-3 and TRBJ1-5; D ambiguous. The ends were cut back, 5 bases at V and 7 bases at J, with 12 bases in the middle. The CDR3 spans 13 residues. Germline V gene sequence: CDR1 MNHEY, CDR2 SVGEGT. CDR3 bases: TGTGCCAGCAGTGATCCGACGGGGCAGCCCCAGCATTTT. Protein sequence: CASSDPTGQPQHF.

This sequence joins TRBV28 and TRBJ2-2; D not certain. V was cut by 7 bases and J by 5 bases, with 11 bases left in between. Germline V gene sequence: CDR1 MDHEN, CDR2 SYDVKM. The CDR3 consists of 13 residues. In nucleotides, the CDR3 is TGTGCCAGCACCCTTGATGGGACCGGGGAGCTGTTTTTT. Translated: CASTLDGTGELFF.

This rearrangement joins TRBV6-4 to TRBJ1-1, with D possibly being TRBD1 (6 bases). V lost 8 bases and J 5 bases, leaving 18 bases between the germline ends. CDR1 is MRHNA, CDR2 SNTAGT, per germline. The CDR3 has 14 amino acids. Written as DNA, the CDR3 is TGTGCCAGCCTCCTGTTGGGGGGCGAGACTGAAGCTTTCTTT. Translation gives CASLLLGGETEAFF.

The V call is TRBV4-1, the J call TRBJ1-3, with TRBD1 as a possible D gene (5 bases). V gave up 0 bases and J gave up 2 bases, with 11 bases separating them. The CDR3 length is 16 residues. The germline V gene has CDR1 MGHRA and CDR2 YSYEKL. In DNA, the CDR3 is TGCGCCAGCAGCCAAGAAGGGCAGGGTCCTGGAAACACCATATATTTT. Residues: CASSQEGQGPGNTIYF.

This clone showed up just once. V gene TRBV30 combines with J gene TRBJ1-3, with no clear D. This CDR3 has 13 amino acids. Germline loops: CDR1 GTSNPN, CDR2 SVGIG (reference sequence). The V end was cut by 3 bases, the J end by 2 bases, with 8 bases between. This chain's CDR3 is CAWSLGTGNTIYF. The CDR3 nucleotides are TGTGCCTGGAGCCTGGGGACTGGAAACACCATATATTTT. The complete variable domain, with remaining parts taken from reference TRBV30 and TRBJ1-3, reads SQTIHQWPATLVQPVGSPLSLECTVEGTSNPNLYWYRQAAGRGLQLLFYSVGIGQISSEVPQNLSASRPQDRQFILSSKKLLLSDSGFYLCAWSLGTGNTIYFGEGSWLTVV.

This chain uses TRBV9 with TRBJ1-3; no clear D gene. V lost 3 bases and J 0 bases, leaving 16 bases between the germline ends. Germline V gives CDR1 SGDLS, CDR2 YYNGEE. The CDR3 is made up of 17 amino acids. CDR3 amino acids: CASSAVALGVSGNTIYF. DNA of the CDR3: TGTGCCAGCAGCGCAGTTGCTTTAGGAGTCTCTGGAAACACCATATATTTT.

V gene TRBV4-2 combines with J gene TRBJ1-1; D is ambiguous. The CDR3 runs to 14 residues. Trimming took off 0 bases at V and 0 bases at J, with 5 bases between the two ends. Germline V gives CDR1 LGHNA, CDR2 YNFKEQ. The DNA for the CDR3 is TGTGCCAGCAGCCAAGAGGAAGTGAACACTGAAGCTTTCTTT. It yields the protein CASSQEEVNTEAFF.